Listed below are T cell receptor beta chains from one sample, sequenced in a study of blood T cell repertoires in COVID-19. Clones were sequenced by immunoSEQ multiplex PCR, and TCRdb holds only the in-frame ones, with some missing. The table records roughly 100,000 clones, 81% of them present only once. What was sequenced was peripheral blood. These receptors originate from a man older than 75 with active or convalescent COVID-19. Both conserved end residues are part of each CDR3. The D gene is left open where the match is weak.

j_call,d_call,cdr3_length,v_call,cdr3_aa
TRBJ2-1,NA,14,TRBV18,CASSPDSSYNEQFF
TRBJ2-7,NA,13,TRBV2,CASSESRAGEQYF
TRBJ1-4,TRBD1,17,TRBV18,CASSPLSGTGPNEKLFF
TRBJ1-5,NA,18,TRBV6-1,CASSAKGLIDYSNQPQHF
TRBJ1-2,NA,13,TRBV27,CASSSRGIYGYTF
TRBJ2-2,NA,13,TRBV6-6,CASIPGGAGELFF
TRBJ2-2,NA,14,TRBV18,CASSPPFPSGELFF
TRBJ2-3,NA,15,TRBV7-9,CASSLVGPSTDTQYF
TRBJ1-5,TRBD1,14,TRBV30,CAWSVPGGYQPQHF
TRBJ1-5,NA,15,TRBV11-2,CASSLEAGFNQPQHF
TRBJ2-5,NA,16,TRBV6-1,CASSDSGRAPGETQYF
TRBJ1-6,NA,16,TRBV27,CASSSRESGMNSPLHF
TRBJ2-4,NA,16,TRBV15,CATSRGVRVGGNIQYF
TRBJ1-6,NA,14,TRBV6-5,CASSRRQTGSPLHF
TRBJ1-1,NA,15,TRBV7-9,CASSLVAGVNTEAFF
TRBJ2-7,NA,15,TRBV13,CASSIGAVITYEQYF
TRBJ1-5,TRBD1,15,TRBV7-6,CASSGTGELGQPQHF
TRBJ1-4,TRBD1,16,TRBV6-5,CASSYRGTGGHEKLFF
TRBJ2-7,NA,10,TRBV29-1,CSVYSYEQYF
TRBJ1-1,TRBD1,16,TRBV6-5,CASSSTGSGMNTEAFF
TRBJ2-5,TRBD1,13,TRBV6-6,CASSGTGRETQYF
TRBJ1-4,TRBD1,15,TRBV30,CAWSAPGTENEKLFF
TRBJ2-7,TRBD2,16,TRBV19,CASSTPGLVSSGEQYF
TRBJ2-1,TRBD2,16,TRBV9,CARSVRGRGGPNEQFF